The 11 T cell receptor beta chains below were found in one sample sequenced in a study of naive and memory T cell subsets. Both TRBC1 and TRBC2 were covered by a beta constant-region primer of two equimolar oligonucleotides. TCRdb independently ran MiXCR on the UMI-ligation and nested PCR reads; one entry per CDR3 protein. The table has some 150,000 distinct CDR3 sequences, about 17% seen once. The material sequenced was naive CD4+ T cells from blood. Receptors originate from a human donor in good health.

This clonotype was seen a handful of times. The chain links TRBV5-1 to TRBJ2-3; 7 nucleotides align to TRBD2. There are 15 residues in the CDR3. V dropped 4 bases and J dropped 2; count of bases not matched to a gene: 7. Germline CDR1 SGHRS, CDR2 YFSETQ. The CDR3 sequence is CASSRGDYPTDTQYF. The CDR3 nucleotides are TGCGCCAGCAGCCGGGGGGACTACCCCACAGATACGCAGTATTTT.

The table lists this clonotype with a few counts. The genes are TRBV2 and TRBJ1-6; tentative D call: TRBD1 (6 bases). From germline, CDR1 is SNHLY and CDR2 FYNNEI. The V and J ends lost 5 bases and 8 bases respectively, with 10 bases between them. The CDR3 covers 13 residues. The CDR3 loop is CASSWTADSPLHF. The CDR3 nucleotides are TGTGCCAGCAGTTGGACAGCTGATTCACCCCTCCACTTT.

CDR3 coding DNA: TGTGCCAGCAGCTTTTCACTGAACACTGAAGCTTTCTTT. Translating gives CASSFSLNTEAFF. This chain joins TRBV11-3 and TRBJ1-1; D is ambiguous. CDR3 size: 13 residues. CDR1 SGHNT and CDR2 YENEEA come from the germline V gene. Trimming pared 3 bases from V and 0 bases from J, leaving 5 bases between.

The CDR3 nucleotides read TGTGCCACCAGCTCATCCCCGGCCACTAATGAAAAACTGTTTTTT. This translates into CATSSSPATNEKLFF. The gene calls are TRBV15 and TRBJ1-4; D not resolved. The CDR3 is made up of 15 amino acids. CDR1 LNHNV and CDR2 YYDKDF come from the germline V gene (reference sequence). V was shortened by 5 bases and J by 2 bases, with 12 bases between the two germline ends.

This clonotype was seen a few times. The chain combines TRBV15 with TRBJ1-4; tentative D call: TRBD1 (6 bases). Germline V gene lookup returns CDR1 LNHNV and CDR2 YYDKDF (reference sequence). Trimming pared 1 base from V and 7 bases from J, leaving 16 bases between. This CDR3 contains 16 residues. In DNA form, the CDR3 reads TGTGCCACCAGCAGAGGGCAGGGGCGGGATGGTGAAAAACTGTTTTTT. Translation gives CATSRGQGRDGEKLFF.

This clonotype was counted between two and nine times. The rearrangement joins TRBV4-2 to TRBJ2-1; D ambiguous. Germline CDR1 LGHNA, CDR2 YNFKEQ. V gave up 0 bases and J gave up 4 bases, with 10 bases separating them. The CDR3 sequence is 15 residues long. In DNA form, the CDR3 reads TGTGCCAGCAGCCAAGACATATTGGAGTACAATGAGCAGTTCTTC. This gives the protein CASSQDILEYNEQFF.

This chain connects TRBV7-2 to TRBJ2-3; D is undetermined. V was cut by 5 bases and J by 5 bases, with 8 bases left in between. CDR1 SGHTA and CDR2 FQGNSA come from the germline V gene. There are 12 residues in the CDR3. CDR3 DNA sequence: TGTGCCAGCAGCGTACTCAAAGATACGCAGTATTTT. Protein sequence: CASSVLKDTQYF.

The V and J genes are TRBV2 and TRBJ1-5; D is perhaps TRBD1 (6 bases). Germline CDR1 is SNHLY and CDR2 is FYNNEI. The V and J ends lost 6 bases and 4 bases respectively, with 13 bases between them. The CDR3 contains 14 residues. In DNA form, the CDR3 reads TGTGCCAGCAGCCAACAGGGTGGGAATCAGCCCCAGCATTTT. Protein product: CASSQQGGNQPQHF.

This rearrangement joins TRBV12-5 to TRBJ2-7; D possibly corresponds to TRBD1 (5 bases). CDR3 size: 12 residues. The germline V and J ends were trimmed by 8 bases and 0 bases, with 8 bases remaining between them. Germline CDR1 is LGHNT and CDR2 is FRNRAP. The CDR3 DNA is TGTGCTAGTAGGGGCTTCTCCTACGAGCAGTACTTC. It translates to CASRGFSYEQYF.

This chain connects TRBV20-1 to TRBJ2-1, with D unclear. The CDR3 loop spans 11 amino acids. CDR1 is DFQATT, CDR2 SNEGSKA, per germline (reference sequence). V was clipped by 5 bases and J by 5 bases, with 7 bases between them. Written as DNA, the CDR3 is TGCAGTGCTCCCCGCGACAATGAGCAGTTCTTC. This gives the protein CSAPRDNEQFF.

The J gene is TRBJ1-2, the V gene TRBV6-5; 8 nucleotides match TRBD1. Germline CDR1 reads MNHEY; CDR2 reads SVGAGI. This CDR3 has 16 residues. Trimming removed 0 bases from V and 4 bases from J; junction bases left unmatched: 7. The CDR3 bases are TGTGCCAGCAGTTACTCGGCAGGGGGCGGTGTCTATGGCTACACCTTC. It translates to CASSYSAGGGVYGYTF.